Sequencing of this T cell receptor (beta chain) was carried out in a study of blood T cells in healthy people across ages. Regarding the study as a whole: Among long-lived donors, naive CD4+ cells were more numerous and diversity higher than in aged donors. There was a strong correlation between TCR beta diversity and naive T cell percentage.

A J-beta primer mix and a sample-barcoded 5' primer were used in a second PCR of about 6 to 12 cycles. Every cDNA molecule bore a tag from a template-switch adaptor containing 12 random nucleotides. TCRdb processed the 5' RACE reads anew with MiXCR; each CDR3 protein has one entry. The table lists about 810,000 distinct CDR3 sequences, around 36% of them singletons, with roughly 13% in the top ten. Between the trimmed V and J ends, which lost 1 base and 6 bases, there was a span of 10 bases. The V gene's germline CDR1 is MNHNS and CDR2 SASEGT. This CDR3 is built from 13 residues. Points on this clonotype: The antigen remains undetermined.

The rearrangement uses TRBV6-1 and TRBJ2-7; D is possibly TRBD1 (6 bases). The receptor was derived from a man between 18 and 29 years old in good health. The sequencing input was blood. The CDR3 is CASSEEQGSEQYF. In nucleotides, the CDR3 is TGTGCCAGCAGTGAAGAACAGGGCAGCGAGCAGTACTTC.